One sample yielded the 20 T cell receptor beta chains listed below, sequenced in a study of cytotoxic CD8 clonotypes in ibrutinib-treated CLL. Sequencing was performed with immunoSEQ multiplex PCR; in TCRdb, only in-frame clones are kept and a portion is missing. The table has approximately 320,000 clones, roughly 70% seen once; the top ten hold roughly 6%. Source: PBMCs, taken after 36 months of ibrutinib treatment. These receptors were collected from a human donor with chronic lymphocytic leukemia.

This chain joins TRBV6-6 and TRBJ1-5; no definite D call. Germline assignment: CDR1 MNHNY and CDR2 SVGAGI (reference sequence). Trimming took off 2 bases at V and 6 bases at J, with 8 bases between the two ends. The length of the CDR3 is 13 residues. CDR3 bases: TGTGCCAGCAGTTACGGTGGCTCTCAGCCCCAGCATTTT. This gives the protein CASSYGGSQPQHF.

The chain uses TRBV2 and TRBJ1-5; unclear D gene. In germline, CDR1 is SNHLY, CDR2 FYNNEI. The length of the CDR3 is 15 residues. V lost 6 bases and J 0 bases, leaving 12 bases between the germline ends. The CDR3 reads CASREISYSNQPQHF. The CDR3 bases are TGTGCCAGCAGGGAGATATCATATAGCAATCAGCCCCAGCATTTT.

The gene calls are TRBV2 and TRBJ2-7; D is perhaps TRBD1 (6 bases). This CDR3 has 16 amino acids. The V end lost 1 base, the J end lost 0 bases, and 13 bases lay between the germline ends. Per the germline V gene, CDR1 is SNHLY and CDR2 is FYNNEI. The CDR3 spells CASSEGFRGFSYEQYF. CDR3 DNA: TGTGCCAGCAGTGAAGGGTTCAGGGGATTCTCCTACGAGCAGTACTTC.

This clone has just a few counts. J is TRBJ2-5 and V is TRBV6-1; D might be TRBD2 (7 bases). This CDR3 comprises 13 residues. Trimming took 1 base from V and 9 from J, leaving 12 bases between them. Germline V gene lookup returns CDR1 MNHNS and CDR2 SASEGT. CDR3 sequence (DNA): TGTGCCAGCAGTGAAGGGGGGGGCCGGCCCCAGTACTTC. Translated: CASSEGGGRPQYF.

The genes are TRBV6-5 and TRBJ2-7; no clear D gene. The CDR3 is made up of 11 amino acids. CDR1 and CDR2 from the germline V gene are MNHEY and SVGAGI. V was pared by 8 bases and J by 6 bases, with 11 bases between. The CDR3 loop is CASGRRVEQYF. The CDR3 DNA reads as TGTGCCAGCGGCCGTCGGGTCGAGCAGTACTTC.

This clone was picked up a small number of times. This chain connects TRBV28 to TRBJ2-5, with 11 bases identical to TRBD2. Trimming removed 6 bases from V and 4 bases from J; junction bases left unmatched: 16. This CDR3 is built from 18 residues. In germline, CDR1 is MDHEN, CDR2 SYDVKM. CDR3 nucleotide sequence: TGTGCCAGCAGAAATAGCGGGAGGGCGAGGGGAACAACAGAGACCCAGTACTTC. Translation gives CASRNSGRARGTTETQYF.

Only a few counts were recorded for this clone. This chain links TRBV7-3 with TRBJ2-5; 10 positions agree with TRBD2. J gave up 4 bases and V 5 bases, and 7 bases lay outside the gene matches. Germline assignment: CDR1 SGHTA and CDR2 FQGTGA. The CDR3 extends over 15 amino acids. The DNA of the CDR3 is TGTGCCAGCAGCGCATCCGGGACTAGCGCAGAGACCCAGTACTTC. As protein: CASSASGTSAETQYF.

This rearrangement joins TRBV28 to TRBJ1-5; unclear D gene. V lost 2 bases, J lost 0 bases, and 8 bases lay in between. There are 15 residues in the CDR3. The V gene's germline CDR1 is MDHEN and CDR2 SYDVKM. The CDR3, as DNA: TGTGCCAGCAGTTTAATCGGTGGTAGCAATCAGCCCCAGCATTTT. Translating it yields CASSLIGGSNQPQHF.

This sequence joins TRBV10-3 and TRBJ1-1; D ambiguous. Trimming stripped 0 bases from V and 5 bases from J, with 13 bases between. The CDR3 totals 15 residues. Germline values: CDR1 ENHRY, CDR2 SYGVKD. CDR3 nucleotides: TGTGCCATCAGTGAGTCGGAGCCCAGCCCGACTGAAGCTTTCTTT. As protein: CAISESEPSPTEAFF.

This chain joins TRBV18 and TRBJ1-2; D is unclear. The germline V gene has CDR1 KGHSH and CDR2 LQKENI. This CDR3 region has 14 residues. V lost 4 bases and J lost 6, with 15 bases in between. The CDR3, as DNA: TGTGCCAGCTCACGCCGGAACTCAGAAGATGGCTACACCTTC. Encoded protein: CASSRRNSEDGYTF.

The rearrangement uses TRBV18 and TRBJ2-7; either TRBD1 or TRBD2 may fit D (5 bases each). This CDR3 has 15 amino acids. The germline CDR1 and CDR2 sequences are KGHSH and LQKENI. The V gene lost 3 bases and the J gene lost 3 bases, with 15 bases spanning the gap. CDR3 DNA: TGTGCCAGCTCACCCCGACCTGGGACCGACTACGAGCAGTACTTC. Amino acids: CASSPRPGTDYEQYF.

The rearrangement links TRBV5-1 to TRBJ1-3; TRBD1 agrees at 8 bases. With V trimmed by 7 bases and J by 0 bases, 3 bases remained unmatched. CDR3 length: 14 amino acids. The germline V gene encodes CDR1 SGHRS and CDR2 YFSETQ. The CDR3 DNA follows: TGCGCCAGCGGGACAGGTAACTCTGGAAACACCATATATTTT. As protein: CASGTGNSGNTIYF.

J is TRBJ2-7 and V is TRBV29-1; D possibly matches TRBD1 or TRBD2 (5 bases each). CDR3 length: 12 residues. Trimming shortened V by 4 bases and J by 7 bases, and 14 bases separated the two germline ends. CDR1 and CDR2 (germline): SQVTM, ANQGSEA. CDR3 sequence: CSVGGPFFEQYF. The CDR3 DNA follows: TGCAGCGTTGGGGGACCTTTTTTTGAGCAGTACTTC.

The chain combines TRBV27 with TRBJ2-2, with D perhaps matching TRBD1 or TRBD2 (5 bases each). The CDR3 runs 15 residues. The V and J ends lost 4 bases and 3 bases respectively, with 12 bases between them. Germline values: CDR1 MNHEY, CDR2 SMNVEV (reference sequence). CDR3 protein: CASSWGPKHTGELFF. As DNA, the CDR3 is TGTGCCAGCAGTTGGGGACCTAAGCACACCGGGGAGCTGTTTTTT.

This chain joins TRBV20-1 and TRBJ1-1, with a tentative D call TRBD1 (5 bases). V was clipped by 1 base and J by 5 bases, with 5 bases between them. The CDR3 covers 11 residues. Germline CDR1 DFQATT, CDR2 SNEGSKA (reference sequence). The CDR3 DNA sequence: TGCAGTGCTAGAGGACAGACTGAAGCTTTCTTT. Translating it yields CSARGQTEAFF.

This rearrangement joins TRBV4-1 to TRBJ1-2; D is unresolved. The CDR3 runs to 14 residues. With 0 bases removed from V and 8 bases from J, the gap between germline ends came to 13 bases. Germline lookup yields CDR1 MGHRA and CDR2 YSYEKL. CDR3 region: CASSQEVRFGGYTF. In DNA form, the CDR3 reads TGCGCCAGCAGCCAAGAGGTCAGGTTCGGGGGCTACACCTTC.

The rearrangement uses TRBV13 and TRBJ2-7, with 8 bases fitting TRBD2. The germline gives CDR1 PRHDT, CDR2 FYEKMQ (reference sequence). V gave up 5 bases and J gave up 7 bases; unmatched junction bases: 13. CDR3 length equals 15 residues. CDR3 loop: CASSPAPGLVYEQYF. In nucleotides, the CDR3 is TGTGCCAGCAGCCCGGCCCCGGGACTAGTATATGAGCAGTACTTC.

The chain combines TRBV19 with TRBJ2-7, with D perhaps given as TRBD1 or TRBD2 (5 bases each). V lost 6 bases to trimming and J lost 4 bases, with 22 bases between them. The CDR3 is made up of 16 amino acids. The germline V gene encodes CDR1 LNHDA and CDR2 SQIVND (reference sequence). In DNA form, the CDR3 reads TGTGCCAGTAGCTCCCGGGACGCCATTTCGGTATACGAGCAGTACTTC. This encodes CASSSRDAISVYEQYF. Variable domain in full (rest from reference TRBV19 and TRBJ2-7): DGGITQSPKYLFRKEGQNVTLSCEQNLNHDAMYWYRQDPGQGLRLIYYSQIVNDFQKGDIAEGYSVSREKKESFPLTVTSAQKNPTAFYLCASSSRDAISVYEQYFGPGTRLTVT.

A few counts support this clone. CDR3 residues: CASSLSGRGQTEAFF. CDR3 nucleotides: TGTGCCAGCAGCTTAAGTGGCAGGGGGCAAACTGAAGCTTTCTTT. V usage is TRBV7-3 and J usage is TRBJ1-1; 8 nucleotides agree with TRBD1. J lost 5 bases, V lost 1 base, and 6 bases had no gene match. CDR1 SGHTA and CDR2 FQGTGA come from the germline V gene. CDR3 length equals 15 residues.

Here the CDR3 DNA reads TGTGCCAGCAGCCGCGAGTGGGAGCAGTACTTC. It yields the protein CASSREWEQYF. This chain joins TRBV5-6 and TRBJ2-7; the D is unclear. CDR1 is SGHDT, CDR2 YYEEEE, per germline. Trimming removed 4 bases at V and 7 bases at J, with 9 bases between. The CDR3 loop spans 11 amino acids.